A selection of T cell receptor beta chains follows, all from one sample in a study of blood T cell repertoires in COVID-19. Assay used: immunoSEQ multiplex PCR; TCRdb lists only in-frame clones, some missing. Of about 150,000 clones in the sample, approximately 88% were seen once. The sequenced material came from peripheral blood. The receptor set was obtained from a woman between 55 and 75 years old with acute or convalescent COVID-19. CDR3s include the opening cysteine and the closing phenylalanine or tryptophan. D genes are given only for firm matches. Size is omitted from some rows. Given values are once, few, many or a class for expanded clones.

J: TRBJ2-7
D: TRBD2
V: TRBV10-2
size: .
DNA: TGCGCCAGCAGTGAGTCCGTGCGGGGGAGCTCCTACGAGCAGTACTTC
CDR3: CASSESVRGSSYEQYF

J: TRBJ2-7
D: .
V: TRBV9
size: .
DNA: TGTGCCAGCACCAGAACGGGATCCTCCTACGAGCAGTACTTC
CDR3: CASTRTGSSYEQYF

J: TRBJ2-2
D: TRBD1
V: TRBV24-1
size: .
DNA: TGTGCCACCGGAGGCGGGACATTGGACAGGGTAAACACCGGGGAGCTGTTTTTT
CDR3: CATGGGTLDRVNTGELFF

J: TRBJ1-3
D: TRBD1
V: TRBV6-5
size: .
DNA: TGTGCCAGCAGTTACCGGGGACAGGGGAGGGGAAACACCATATATTTT
CDR3: CASSYRGQGRGNTIYF

J: TRBJ1-1
D: .
V: TRBV27
size: .
DNA: TGTGCCAGCAGTTTAGAGGGGGAGAACACTGAAGCTTTCTTT
CDR3: CASSLEGENTEAFF

J: TRBJ2-5
D: .
V: TRBV28
size: once
DNA: TGTGCCAGCAGTTTAAGGTCAGGAGAGACCCAGTACTTC
CDR3: CASSLRSGETQYF

J: TRBJ1-5
D: .
V: TRBV7-2
size: .
DNA: TGTGCCAGCAGCTTAGCCCAGGGGAGAAGCAATCAGCCCCAGCATTTT
CDR3: CASSLAQGRSNQPQHF

J: TRBJ2-7
D: .
V: TRBV9
size: many
DNA: TGTGCCAGCAGCGTAGGCCCAGGGAGGGAGCAGTACTTC
CDR3: CASSVGPGREQYF

J: TRBJ2-5
D: TRBD2
V: TRBV18
size: .
DNA: TGTGCCAGCTCATTTACTAGCGGGGGCAATCAAGAGACCCAGTACTTC
CDR3: CASSFTSGGNQETQYF

J: TRBJ1-4
D: TRBD1
V: TRBV4-1
size: .
DNA: TGCGCCAGCAGCCCCGGACAGGGAACAACTAATGAAAAACTGTTTTTT
CDR3: CASSPGQGTTNEKLFF

J: TRBJ2-1
D: .
V: TRBV19
size: .
DNA: TGTGCCAGTAGTATTGGCGGGGTTGGCAATGAGCAGTTCTTC
CDR3: CASSIGGVGNEQFF

J: TRBJ2-7
D: .
V: TRBV13
size: .
DNA: TGTGCCAGCAGCTTTCGGAGGAACTCCTACGAGCAGTACTTC
CDR3: CASSFRRNSYEQYF

J: TRBJ1-6
D: .
V: TRBV3-1/TRBV3-2
size: few
DNA: TGTGCCAGCAGCCAAAGGGGGGGAGTAGGGGCCTATAATTCACCCCTCCACTTT
CDR3: CASSQRGGVGAYNSPLHF

J: TRBJ1-1
D: .
V: TRBV7-2
size: few
DNA: TGTGCCAGCAGACTCTACACTGAAGCTTTCTTT
CDR3: CASRLYTEAFF

J: TRBJ1-4
D: .
V: TRBV27
size: .
DNA: TGTGCCAGCAGTAATACAGGGTTAACTAATGAAAAACTGTTTTTT
CDR3: CASSNTGLTNEKLFF

J: TRBJ1-2
D: .
V: TRBV7-2
size: .
DNA: TGTGCCAGCAGCTTAGGGTCCTTTAAGGGGGACTATGGCTACACCTTC
CDR3: CASSLGSFKGDYGYTF

J: TRBJ1-6
D: TRBD1
V: TRBV3-1/TRBV3-2
size: few
DNA: TGTGCCAGCAGCCAAGCCCGGGACAGGGTCTCACCCCTCCACTTT
CDR3: CASSQARDRVSPLHF

J: TRBJ1-1
D: .
V: TRBV3-1/TRBV3-2
size: .
DNA: TGTGCCAGCAGCCAGCTTAAGGAGGGCACTGAAGCTTTCTTT
CDR3: CASSQLKEGTEAFF

J: TRBJ2-2
D: TRBD2
V: TRBV18
size: .
DNA: TGTGCCAGCTCATTCCTAGCGGGGGCCCCGAACACCGGGGAGCTGTTTTTT
CDR3: CASSFLAGAPNTGELFF

J: TRBJ1-4
D: .
V: TRBV5-1
size: .
DNA: TGCGCCAGCAGCTCACAGGGAGCTAATGAAAAACTGTTTTTT
CDR3: CASSSQGANEKLFF

J: TRBJ2-7
D: .
V: TRBV18
size: .
DNA: TGTGCCAGCTCACCGGACACCTACGAGCAGTACTTC
CDR3: CASSPDTYEQYF

J: TRBJ2-7
D: TRBD1
V: TRBV2
size: .
DNA: TGTGCCAGCAGTGCCCCGGACAGGTTCACCTACGAGCAGTACTTC
CDR3: CASSAPDRFTYEQYF

J: TRBJ1-3
D: TRBD1
V: TRBV6-5
size: .
DNA: TGTGCCAGCAGTTACGACAGGGGAGGAAACACCATATATTTT
CDR3: CASSYDRGGNTIYF

J: TRBJ1-2
D: .
V: TRBV7-2
size: few
DNA: TGTGCCAGCAGCTTAAGATGGAGAAGCGACGGTGGCTACACCTTC
CDR3: CASSLRWRSDGGYTF

J: TRBJ1-3
D: .
V: TRBV7-2
size: .
DNA: TGTGCCAGCAGCTTCCAGGGGAACTCTGGAAACACCATATATTTT
CDR3: CASSFQGNSGNTIYF

J: TRBJ2-3
D: .
V: TRBV28
size: .
DNA: TGTGCCAGCAAATCAGCGGGCGATAGCACAGATACGCAGTATTTT
CDR3: CASKSAGDSTDTQYF

J: TRBJ1-2
D: TRBD1
V: TRBV4-3
size: .
DNA: TGCGCCAGCAGCCTCTCTTACCGGGACAGGGAAAACTATGGCTACACCTTC
CDR3: CASSLSYRDRENYGYTF

J: TRBJ1-2
D: .
V: TRBV5-1
size: .
DNA: TGCGCCAGCAGCTTGGCCGACGGGGGGATGAACTATGGCTACACCTTC
CDR3: CASSLADGGMNYGYTF

J: TRBJ1-6
D: .
V: TRBV23-1
size: .
DNA: TGCGCCAGCTGTTCCCGCCCCGGGGGGCGGGAAGGTTCACCCCTCCACTTT
CDR3: CASCSRPGGREGSPLHF

J: TRBJ1-2
D: .
V: TRBV18
size: .
DNA: TGTGCCAGCTGGGGCCCGGCCCCTTTTGGCTACACCTTC
CDR3: CASWGPAPFGYTF

J: TRBJ1-2
D: .
V: TRBV6-2/TRBV6-3
size: .
DNA: TGTGCCAGCAGTTACGCGGGCCAGGGAGGAGGCTATGGCTACACCTTC
CDR3: CASSYAGQGGGYGYTF

J: TRBJ2-1
D: TRBD1
V: TRBV5-8
size: .
DNA: TGTGCCAGCAGCTTGGATGCCGGGACAGGGTACGGGAATGAGCAGTTCTTC
CDR3: CASSLDAGTGYGNEQFF

J: TRBJ1-4
D: .
V: TRBV19
size: .
DNA: TGTGCCAGTAGCCGTCCCCCAACTAATGAAAAACTGTTTTTT
CDR3: CASSRPPTNEKLFF

J: TRBJ1-1
D: .
V: TRBV5-1
size: .
DNA: TGCGCCAGCAGCTTGGAGGGGATAATGAACACTGAAGCTTTCTTT
CDR3: CASSLEGIMNTEAFF

J: TRBJ2-3
D: TRBD2
V: TRBV3-1/TRBV3-2
size: .
DNA: TGTGCCAGCAGCTGGACTAGCGGGGGGTCGGATACGCAGTATTTT
CDR3: CASSWTSGGSDTQYF